These 10 T cell receptor beta chains originate from one sample sequenced in a study of blood T cell repertoires in COVID-19. Repertoires were generated with immunoSEQ multiplex PCR, while TCRdb's copy carries only in-frame clones and drops some. The sample yields under 150,000 clones, around 81% seen once. Sequenced material: peripheral blood. The source is a woman aged 40 to 50 with active or convalescent COVID-19.

Here the CDR3 reads CASSQLQVKPGNTIYF. CDR3 in DNA: TGTGCCAGCAGCCAACTACAGGTGAAGCCTGGAAACACCATATATTTT. The chain is built from TRBV3-1 (or the pseudogene TRBV3-2) and TRBJ1-3; D might be TRBD1 (5 bases). Looked up from germline, CDR1 is LGHDT and CDR2 is YNNKEL (reference sequence). This CDR3 has 16 residues. Trimming removed 2 bases at V and 2 bases at J, with 13 bases between.

This clone was observed once. V and J are TRBV10-3 and TRBJ2-1; D is possibly TRBD1 (6 bases). Germline V gene lookup returns CDR1 ENHRY and CDR2 SYGVKD. The V end lost 2 bases, the J end lost 5 bases, and 7 bases lay between the germline ends. This CDR3 has 13 amino acids. The CDR3 protein is CAISETGNNEQFF. CDR3 nucleotides: TGTGCCATCAGTGAGACAGGGAACAATGAGCAGTTCTTC.

This sequence joins TRBV7-2 and TRBJ1-1, with TRBD1 as a possible D gene (6 bases). The CDR3 has 13 amino acids. Germline assignment: CDR1 SGHTA and CDR2 FQGNSA. V lost 1 base and J lost 10, with 13 bases in between. The CDR3 coding sequence is TGTGCCAGCAGCTTAGTTTGGGGGGGGCGAGCTTTCTTT. Protein sequence: CASSLVWGGRAFF.

The genes are TRBV19 and TRBJ1-4, with D maybe TRBD1 (5 bases). CDR3 length: 13 residues. V lost 6 bases, J lost 7 bases, and 12 bases lay in between. Germline V lookup: CDR1 LNHDA, CDR2 SQIVND (reference sequence). CDR3 bases: TGTGCCAGTAGCCCGAAGGGACTTGAAAAACTGTTTTTT. Translation gives CASSPKGLEKLFF.

J is TRBJ2-3 and V is TRBV7-2, with 7 bases aligning to TRBD2. This CDR3 region has 18 residues. CDR1 is SGHTA and CDR2 is FQGNSA in the germline V gene. The trim removed 1 base at V and 1 base at J, leaving 11 bases unmatched. CDR3 protein: CASSLVASGAGRTDTQYF. The CDR3 DNA follows: TGTGCCAGCAGCTTAGTGGCCAGCGGGGCAGGTCGCACAGATACGCAGTATTTT.

The V call is TRBV9, the J call TRBJ2-7, with 10 bases aligning to TRBD2. The junction had 4 bases not matched to a gene; V was cut back by 4 bases and J by 3 bases. The CDR3 covers 14 residues. Germline loops: CDR1 SGDLS, CDR2 YYNGEE. CDR3: CASSPSSGSYEQYF. CDR3 nucleotide sequence: TGTGCCAGCAGCCCGTCTAGCGGGAGCTACGAGCAGTACTTC.

This clone was observed a single time. The CDR3: CASSSTGMSAEAFF. The CDR3 nucleotides are TGCGCCAGCAGCTCCACAGGGATGAGCGCTGAAGCTTTCTTT. J is TRBJ1-1 and V is TRBV5-1, with D possibly being TRBD1 (6 bases). Between the trimmed V and J ends, which lost 3 bases and 6 bases, there was a span of 15 bases. This CDR3 contains 14 residues. Germline CDR1 is SGHRS and CDR2 is YFSETQ. Using reference TRBV5-1 and TRBJ1-1 for the parts outside the CDR3, the full variable domain is KAGVTQTPRYLIKTRGQQVTLSCSPISGHRSVSWYQQTPGQGLQFLFEYFSETQRNKGNFPGRFSGRQFSNSRSEMNVSTLELGDSALYLCASSSTGMSAEAFFGQGTRLTVV.

The V call is TRBV27, the J call TRBJ2-3; 11 bases are shared with TRBD2. V was clipped by 4 bases and J by 4 bases; unmatched bases: 7. Per germline, CDR1 MNHEY and CDR2 SMNVEV (reference sequence). The CDR3 has 16 residues. CDR3 sequence reads: CASSSWTSGPADTQYF. The DNA of the CDR3 is TGTGCCAGCAGTTCCTGGACTAGCGGGCCTGCAGATACGCAGTATTTT.

This chain joins TRBV5-5 and TRBJ2-7; D is unclear. This CDR3 has 12 residues. Trimming removed 3 bases at V and 6 bases at J, with 10 bases between. Germline V gene sequence: CDR1 SGHKS, CDR2 YYEKEE (reference sequence). In DNA form, the CDR3 reads TGTGCCAGCAGCTCCCCCCCCCTCGAGCAGTACTTC. Its translation: CASSSPPLEQYF.

The gene calls are TRBV5-6 and TRBJ1-1, with D possibly being TRBD1 (5 bases). The CDR3 totals 15 residues. Trimming removed 1 base from V and 0 bases from J, with 10 bases in between. Germline CDR1 reads SGHDT; CDR2 reads YYEEEE. The CDR3 sequence is CASSLRVGVNTEAFF. The CDR3 region has the DNA TGTGCCAGCAGCTTGAGGGTAGGGGTGAACACTGAAGCTTTCTTT.